Following are 31 T cell receptor beta chains from one sample sequenced in a study of Ad26.COV2.S vaccination and SARS-CoV-2 variants. Profiled with immunoSEQ multiplex PCR; TCRdb holds only in-frame clones, not every one. The sample holds roughly 240,000 clones; approximately 90% are singletons and the top ten take roughly 10%. Treatment given: about 20 received Ad26.COV2.S at low or high dose, single or two shots; about 5 received placebo; per-sample allocation not given. Sampling was performed 63 days after the first vaccine or placebo injection. The sample was peripheral blood, taken in a trial of Ad26.COV2.S vaccine versus placebo. The receptors come from a person aged 18 to 59 who received the Ad26.COV2.S COVID-19 vaccine or a placebo.

This chain joins TRBV19 and TRBJ2-5; 12 nucleotides agree with TRBD1. Germline V gene data show CDR1 as LNHDA and CDR2 as SQIVND (reference sequence). The CDR3 contains 16 residues. J gave up 5 bases and V 1 base, and 5 bases lay outside the gene matches. The CDR3 nucleotides are TGTGCCAGTAGTATAGGGGACAGGGGGCGCGGGGAGACCCAGTACTTC. Amino acids: CASSIGDRGRGETQYF.

The V gene is TRBV5-4, the J gene TRBJ2-7; unclear D gene. The CDR3 loop spans 12 amino acids. Germline-derived CDR1 and CDR2 are SGHNT and YYREEE (reference sequence). Between the trimmed V and J ends, which lost 2 bases and 3 bases, there was a span of 6 bases. CDR3 nucleotide sequence: TGTGCCAGCAGCTTATTAGGCTACGAGCAGTACTTC. It specifies CASSLLGYEQYF.

The rearrangement joins TRBV30 to TRBJ1-1; no firm D call. The CDR3 length is 16 residues. Germline V gene sequence: CDR1 GTSNPN, CDR2 SVGIG (reference sequence). V dropped 2 bases and J dropped 2 bases, with 18 bases sitting between them. The CDR3 loop reads CAWSSWGSGENTEAFF. The CDR3 DNA is TGTGCCTGGAGTTCTTGGGGTTCGGGCGAAAACACTGAAGCTTTCTTT.

The genes are TRBV2 and TRBJ1-2, with 12 bases that match TRBD1. V lost 4 bases, J lost 7 bases, and 7 bases stayed unmatched. The V gene's germline CDR1 is SNHLY and CDR2 FYNNEI. The CDR3 runs to 15 residues. CDR3: CASSGPGQGAIGYTF. As DNA, the CDR3 is TGTGCCAGCAGTGGGCCGGGACAGGGGGCGATTGGCTACACCTTC.

V is TRBV24-1 and J is TRBJ2-5; 8 bases are shared with TRBD1. CDR3 size: 14 residues. CDR1 is KGHDR and CDR2 is SFDVKD in the germline V gene. V lost 3 bases to trimming and J lost 1 base; unmatched junction nucleotides: 0. The CDR3 spells CATSDTGGQETQYF. In nucleotides, the CDR3 is TGTGCCACCAGTGATACAGGGGGCCAAGAGACCCAGTACTTC.

This clone was detected once. The CDR3 nucleotides read TGCAGCGCCGACGGGGACAGTTCTTCTGGGGCCAACGTCCTGACTTTC. This sequence encodes CSADGDSSSGANVLTF. The rearrangement uses TRBV29-1 and TRBJ2-6; the match to TRBD1 covers 7 bases. CDR1 and CDR2 from the germline V gene are SQVTM and ANQGSEA. With V trimmed by 7 bases and J by 1 base, 10 bases remained unmatched. The CDR3 runs to 16 residues.

V gene TRBV5-4 combines with J gene TRBJ1-1; tentatively, D is TRBD1 (6 bases). Germline CDR1 and CDR2: SGHNT and YYREEE (reference sequence). V lost 4 bases and J 1 base, leaving 17 bases between the germline ends. The CDR3 consists of 16 residues. The CDR3 region is CASSTGQIGGNTEAFF. CDR3 DNA: TGTGCCAGCAGCACCGGACAGATAGGGGGGAACACTGAAGCTTTCTTT.

V is TRBV5-6 and J is TRBJ1-2, with TRBD1 matching 7 bases. The CDR3 runs 16 residues. Germline assignment: CDR1 SGHDT and CDR2 YYEEEE. Trimming removed 2 bases from V and 2 bases from J; junction bases left unmatched: 9. CDR3 in amino acids: CASSFVGGGANYGYTF. The CDR3 DNA reads TGTGCCAGCAGCTTCGTTGGAGGGGGCGCAAACTATGGCTACACCTTC.

This clone has a handful of counts. The V gene is TRBV5-4, the J gene TRBJ1-3, with D perhaps TRBD1 (5 bases). The CDR3 contains 15 residues. V lost 4 bases, J lost 3 bases, and 14 bases lay in between. Per the germline V gene, CDR1 is SGHNT and CDR2 is YYREEE (reference sequence). The CDR3 protein is CASSPTAGSGNTIYF. In DNA, the CDR3 is TGTGCCAGCAGCCCCACCGCAGGGAGTGGAAACACCATATATTTT.

The chain employs TRBV19 and TRBJ2-7, with TRBD1 matching over 9 bases. Germline loops: CDR1 LNHDA, CDR2 SQIVND (reference sequence). Unmatched junction bases numbered 14, after V lost 9 bases and J lost 2 bases. The CDR3 contains 16 residues. CDR3 in amino acids: CASGSLPGQGAYEQYF. DNA for the CDR3: TGTGCCAGCGGCTCCCTACCGGGACAGGGAGCCTACGAGCAGTACTTC.

The V gene is TRBV28, the J gene TRBJ2-1, with D possibly matching TRBD2 (6 bases). The V end was cut by 3 bases, the J end by 3 bases, with 15 bases between. CDR1 and CDR2 (germline): MDHEN, SYDVKM. CDR3 size: 16 residues. The CDR3 nucleotides are TGTGCCAGCAGTTTTGAGGGCGGGAAGCTCTACAATGAGCAGTTCTTC. The encoded protein is CASSFEGGKLYNEQFF.

This chain joins TRBV6-6 and TRBJ2-1, with 8 bases lining up with TRBD2. With V trimmed by 8 bases and J by 15 bases, 15 bases remained unmatched. Germline-derived CDR1 and CDR2 are MNHNY and SVGAGI (reference sequence). This CDR3 contains 13 residues. CDR3 in amino acids: CASRTSGLFELFF. CDR3 nucleotides: TGTGCCAGCCGAACTAGCGGACTTTTTGAACTGTTCTTC.

The J gene is TRBJ2-1, the V gene TRBV5-6; TRBD2 is a possible D gene (5 bases). The CDR3 length is 14 residues. CDR1 and CDR2 from the germline V gene are SGHDT and YYEEEE. Trimming cost V 2 bases and J 8 bases, with 14 bases left between them. CDR3 coding DNA: TGTGCCAGCAGCTTCTCGGCTAGCTCCGATGAGCAGTTCTTC. Its translation: CASSFSASSDEQFF.

The J gene is TRBJ2-7, the V gene TRBV27, with TRBD1 as a possible D gene (6 bases). V shed 3 bases and J shed 4 bases, with 22 bases lying between them. Germline V gene sequence: CDR1 MNHEY, CDR2 SMNVEV (reference sequence). This CDR3 has 17 amino acids. The chain's CDR3 is CASSFEAVSRGMYEQYF. In nucleotides, the CDR3 is TGTGCCAGCAGTTTTGAGGCCGTGTCCAGGGGAATGTACGAGCAGTACTTC.

The CDR3 loop is CASSDRQGLGTEAFF. The CDR3 region has the DNA TGTGCCAGCAGTGACCGACAGGGCCTGGGCACTGAAGCTTTCTTT. The rearrangement links TRBV6-4 to TRBJ1-1; 7 nucleotides match TRBD1. The V segment lost 2 bases and the J segment 4 bases; nucleotides outside the gene matches: 7. This CDR3 is 15 amino acids long. The germline V gene encodes CDR1 MRHNA and CDR2 SNTAGT.

V usage is TRBV19 and J usage is TRBJ2-1; 7 nucleotides match TRBD2. Per germline, CDR1 LNHDA and CDR2 SQIVND (reference sequence). CDR3 size: 15 residues. With 6 bases clipped from V and 0 bases from J, the junction kept 5 bases outside the gene matches. Here the CDR3 reads CASRMSGDSYNEQFF. The CDR3 bases are TGTGCCAGTAGAATGAGCGGGGACTCCTACAATGAGCAGTTCTTC.

V and J are TRBV27 and TRBJ2-1; 8 positions agree with TRBD1. The CDR3 consists of 14 residues. CDR1 is MNHEY and CDR2 is SMNVEV in the germline V gene (reference sequence). Trimming cost V 5 bases and J 7 bases; bases outside gene matches: 7. Here the CDR3 reads CASSPDRDYNEQFF. The CDR3 region has the DNA TGTGCCAGCAGTCCGGACAGGGATTATAATGAGCAGTTCTTC.

This clone was counted only a few times. The chain combines TRBV7-6 with TRBJ2-7; possible D gene TRBD1, 6 bases. Trimming stripped 8 bases from V and 6 bases from J, with 20 bases between. From germline, CDR1 is SGHVS and CDR2 FNYEAQ. This CDR3 spans 14 amino acids. The DNA of the CDR3 is TGTGCCAGCGGACAGCGGTCATCGGGCGGCGAGCAGTACTTC. Translation gives CASGQRSSGGEQYF.

The chain is built from TRBV28 and TRBJ2-1; D remains ambiguous. Germline V gene lookup returns CDR1 MDHEN and CDR2 SYDVKM. V was trimmed by 4 bases and J by 2 bases, leaving 12 bases between them. The CDR3 contains 15 residues. CDR3 protein: CASSYQQGAYNEQFF. DNA for the CDR3: TGTGCCAGCAGTTACCAGCAAGGCGCCTACAATGAGCAGTTCTTC. The entire variable domain, with the rest obtained from reference TRBV28 and TRBJ2-1, is as follows: DVKVTQSSRYLVKRTGEKVFLECVQDMDHENMFWYRQDPGLGLRLIYFSYDVKMKEKGDIPEGYSVSREKKERFSLILESASTNQTSMYLCASSYQQGAYNEQFFGPGTRLTVL.

The V call is TRBV3-1 (or the pseudogene TRBV3-2), the J call TRBJ2-1; the D gene is possibly TRBD2 (7 bases). Germline lookup yields CDR1 LGHDT and CDR2 YNNKEL (reference sequence). The CDR3 covers 16 residues. V was pared by 7 bases and J by 4 bases, with 20 bases between. The CDR3 reads CASNLGGGVSYNEQFF. The CDR3 bases are TGTGCCAGCAACCTGGGAGGGGGAGTAAGTTACAATGAGCAGTTCTTC.

The chain employs TRBV29-1 and TRBJ2-3; possibly TRBD1 for D (6 bases). The germline CDR1 and CDR2 sequences are SQVTM and ANQGSEA. This CDR3 contains 13 residues. Deletions cut 4 bases from V and 3 bases from J, with 11 bases between. In DNA form, the CDR3 reads TGCAGCGTTGGCCCAGGGGCGACAGATACGCAGTATTTT. Encoded protein: CSVGPGATDTQYF.

This clone has just one count. This chain uses TRBV5-1 with TRBJ2-1, with TRBD2 matching over 11 bases. V lost 4 bases and J lost 5; bases outside the gene matches: 2. The germline V gene has CDR1 SGHRS and CDR2 YFSETQ. CDR3 length equals 14 residues. This CDR3 reads CASSQTSGNNEQFF. The DNA of the CDR3 is TGCGCCAGCAGCCAGACTAGCGGGAACAATGAGCAGTTCTTC.

The chain recombines TRBV4-3 with TRBJ1-2, with 9 bases that match TRBD1. Germline assignment: CDR1 LGHNA and CDR2 YSLEER. The CDR3 totals 17 residues. Trimming removed 0 bases from V and 1 base from J; junction bases left unmatched: 6. CDR3 protein: CASSQEPDRGSNYGYTF. In nucleotides, the CDR3 is TGCGCCAGCAGCCAAGAGCCGGACAGGGGAAGTAACTATGGCTACACCTTC.

The V and J genes are TRBV9 and TRBJ2-7; perhaps TRBD2 as D (5 bases). Trimming removed 2 bases at V and 3 bases at J, with 9 bases between. Germline-derived CDR1 and CDR2 are SGDLS and YYNGEE. CDR3 length: 13 residues. The CDR3 DNA sequence: TGTGCCAGCAGCGTCGGACTGGACTACGAGCAGTACTTC. Its translation is CASSVGLDYEQYF. Combining the CDR3 with reference TRBV9 and TRBJ2-7 gives the whole variable domain DSGVTQTPKHLITATGQRVTLRCSPRSGDLSVYWYQQSLDQGLQFLIQYYNGEERAKGNILERFSAQQFPDLHSELNLSSLELGDSALYFCASSVGLDYEQYFGPGTRLTVT.

This chain connects TRBV19 to TRBJ1-5; no firm D call. Germline V gives CDR1 LNHDA, CDR2 SQIVND (reference sequence). This CDR3 is built from 14 residues. With 1 base removed from V and 7 bases from J, the gap between germline ends came to 11 bases. CDR3 protein: CASSIGPGRQPQHF. CDR3 in DNA: TGTGCCAGTAGTATAGGACCGGGAAGGCAGCCCCAGCATTTT.

The J gene is TRBJ2-7, the V gene TRBV10-1; 7 bases fit TRBD2. Germline assignment: CDR1 WNHNN and CDR2 SYGVQD (reference sequence). The CDR3 consists of 15 residues. V was pared by 2 bases and J by 5 bases, with 9 bases of the junction left unmatched. The CDR3 here is CASSEQGRGTHEQYF. As DNA, the CDR3 is TGCGCCAGCAGTGAGCAAGGGCGGGGGACCCACGAGCAGTACTTC.

The genes are TRBV11-2 and TRBJ1-2, with a possible D match to TRBD1 (5 bases). V lost 5 bases to trimming and J lost 6 bases, with 25 bases between them. The CDR3 consists of 17 residues. CDR1 SGHAT and CDR2 FQNNGV come from the germline V gene. CDR3 bases: TGTGCCAGCAGCCCCGTTGGGGGAGCCGCAGCTGCCAATGGCTACACCTTC. Translation: CASSPVGGAAAANGYTF. The full variable domain, with the rest looked up from reference TRBV11-2 and TRBJ1-2, is EAGVAQSPRYKIIEKRQSVAFWCNPISGHATLYWYQQILGQGPKLLIQFQNNGVVDDSQLPKDRFSAERLKGVDSTLKIQPAKLEDSAVYLCASSPVGGAAAANGYTFGSGTRLTVV.

The genes are TRBV11-3 and TRBJ1-1; D gene ambiguous. Germline assignment: CDR1 SGHNT and CDR2 YENEEA. The CDR3 length is 13 residues. V lost 2 bases and J lost 2, with 6 bases in between. The DNA of the CDR3 is TGTGCCAGCAGCTTACGGGGTAACACTGAAGCTTTCTTT. This translates into CASSLRGNTEAFF.

The gene calls are TRBV10-3 and TRBJ2-1, with D perhaps TRBD1 or TRBD2 (5 bases each). The CDR3 consists of 15 residues. V lost 4 bases, J lost 7 bases, and 17 bases lay in between. Per the germline V gene, CDR1 is ENHRY and CDR2 is SYGVKD. The CDR3 reads CAISATGRAGNEQFF. DNA of the CDR3: TGTGCCATCAGTGCCACGGGGCGGGCCGGGAATGAGCAGTTCTTC.

In this sample, this clone turned up a few times. The CDR3 protein is CASSQETGQGNNEQFF. Written as DNA, the CDR3 is TGCGCCAGCAGCCAAGAAACGGGACAGGGGAACAATGAGCAGTTCTTC. The chain uses TRBV4-3 and TRBJ2-1; 10 nucleotides align to TRBD1. V shed 0 bases and J 5 bases; nucleotides not matched to a gene: 4. Germline V gene data show CDR1 as LGHNA and CDR2 as YSLEER. The CDR3 extends over 16 amino acids.

There are a few counts of this clone. The V call is TRBV28, the J call TRBJ2-1; 8 bases map to TRBD2. The CDR3 runs to 16 residues. V shed 4 bases, J shed 5 bases, and the junction held 10 bases outside the gene matches. Germline values: CDR1 MDHEN, CDR2 SYDVKM. The CDR3 bases are TGTGCCAGCAGTTCCTACGGGGAGCGGGGGAACAATGAGCAGTTCTTC. This codes for CASSSYGERGNNEQFF.